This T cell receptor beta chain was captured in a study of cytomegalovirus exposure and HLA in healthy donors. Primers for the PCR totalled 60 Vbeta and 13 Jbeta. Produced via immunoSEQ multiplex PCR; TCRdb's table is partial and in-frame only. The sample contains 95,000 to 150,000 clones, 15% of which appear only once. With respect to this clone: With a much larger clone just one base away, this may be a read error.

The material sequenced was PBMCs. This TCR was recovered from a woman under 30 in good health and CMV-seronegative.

The CDR3 sequence is CASRDGTGGTDTQYF. The CDR3 nucleotides read TGTGCCAGCAGGGACGGGACAGGGGGCACAGATACGCAGTATTTT. The V call is TRBV6-4, the J call TRBJ2-3; 10 positions match TRBD1. The trim removed 6 bases at V and 1 base at J, leaving 4 bases unmatched. Germline CDR1 MRHNA, CDR2 SNTAGT. CDR3 length equals 15 residues.